Shown below are 17 T cell receptor beta chains from a single sample sequenced in a study of chemoradiotherapy in HPV16-positive cancers (dated by TCRdb to about 2022). Libraries were prepared through the immunoSEQ multiplex PCR assay. The table was pulled from immuneACCESS by TCRdb, which kept in-frame rearrangements only. Such tables lose some clones; where checked, under half of the loss comes from unresolved V genes, and the rest has no known cause. This sample holds around 30,000 clones; roughly nine tenths were observed only once. The ten largest clones take up over 3% of the sample. The input for sequencing was blood, taken from a patient who underwent chemoradiotherapy. The source is a human donor with HPV-associated anogenital cancer.

In DNA, the CDR3 is TGTGCCAGCAGCTTAGACTTCCAAGGTCCGAGCACCGGGGAGCTGTTTTTT. As protein: CASSLDFQGPSTGELFF. The chain recombines TRBV7-2 with TRBJ2-2; D is undetermined. Per the germline V gene, CDR1 is SGHTA and CDR2 is FQGNSA. This CDR3 region has 17 residues. Trimming cost V 1 base and J 4 bases, with 16 bases left between them.

V and J are TRBV7-2 and TRBJ2-1; 8 nucleotides agree with TRBD2. The CDR3 is 15 residues long. Losses at the gene ends were 1 base for V and 1 base for J; bases not matched to a gene: 0. The germline V gene has CDR1 SGHTA and CDR2 FQGNSA. The CDR3 spells CASSLGGRSYNEQFF. Written as DNA, the CDR3 is TGTGCCAGCAGCTTAGGCGGGAGGTCCTACAATGAGCAGTTCTTC.

The J gene is TRBJ1-1, the V gene TRBV5-1; D is perhaps TRBD1 (5 bases). This CDR3 region has 14 residues. CDR1 and CDR2 from the germline V gene are SGHRS and YFSETQ. V lost 4 bases, J lost 0 bases, and 10 bases lay in between. This chain's CDR3 is CASSGAGMNTEAFF. CDR3 in DNA: TGCGCCAGCAGCGGGGCAGGGATGAACACTGAAGCTTTCTTT.

The chain carries TRBV11-2 and TRBJ2-2; D perhaps matches TRBD2 (7 bases). The CDR3 runs 15 residues. V lost 5 bases to trimming and J lost 4 bases, with 14 bases between them. The V gene's germline CDR1 is SGHAT and CDR2 FQNNGV. The CDR3 coding sequence is TGTGCCAGCAGCCTAGGGGGAGGGGTCACCGGGGAGCTGTTTTTT. It translates to CASSLGGGVTGELFF. The variable domain in full, with the rest retrieved from reference TRBV11-2 and TRBJ2-2, is EAGVAQSPRYKIIEKRQSVAFWCNPISGHATLYWYQQILGQGPKLLIQFQNNGVVDDSQLPKDRFSAERLKGVDSTLKIQPAKLEDSAVYLCASSLGGGVTGELFFGEGSRLTVL.

This chain uses TRBV5-1 with TRBJ1-6, with 9 bases identical to TRBD1. V was pared by 0 bases and J by 7 bases, with 5 bases of the junction left unmatched. Germline V gene sequence: CDR1 SGHRS, CDR2 YFSETQ. This CDR3 has 16 residues. Here the CDR3 reads CASSLGGTGLNSPLHF. Written as DNA, the CDR3 is TGCGCCAGCAGCTTGGGTGGGACAGGGTTGAATTCACCCCTCCACTTT.

The J gene is TRBJ2-5, the V gene TRBV30; D is perhaps TRBD1 or TRBD2 (5 bases each). The length of the CDR3 is 13 residues. Germline V gives CDR1 GTSNPN, CDR2 SVGIG (reference sequence). Trimming shortened V by 1 base and J by 4 bases, and 10 bases separated the two germline ends. CDR3: CAWSAPRGETQYF. The CDR3 DNA follows: TGTGCCTGGAGTGCCCCGAGGGGAGAGACCCAGTACTTC.

The chain joins TRBV5-1 to TRBJ1-1; a possible D gene is TRBD1 (6 bases). V was pared by 0 bases and J by 9 bases, with 21 bases between. Germline loops: CDR1 SGHRS, CDR2 YFSETQ. The CDR3 runs 16 residues. The CDR3 spells CASSLASRTATQKAFF. CDR3 DNA: TGCGCCAGCAGCTTGGCCTCAAGGACAGCGACTCAGAAAGCTTTCTTT.

The chain recombines TRBV30 with TRBJ2-7; maybe TRBD2 (5 bases). The CDR3 consists of 13 residues. Germline V gives CDR1 GTSNPN, CDR2 SVGIG (reference sequence). Trimming cost V 1 base and J 1 base, with 8 bases left between them. The CDR3 sequence is CAWSGGISYEQYF. The CDR3 region has the DNA TGTGCCTGGAGTGGAGGGATTTCCTACGAGCAGTACTTC. The variable domain in full, completed from reference TRBV30 and TRBJ2-7, reads SQTIHQWPATLVQPVGSPLSLECTVEGTSNPNLYWYRQAAGRGLQLLFYSVGIGQISSEVPQNLSASRPQDRQFILSSKKLLLSDSGFYLCAWSGGISYEQYFGPGTRLTVT.

The chain has TRBV7-9 and TRBJ2-1; 15 bases line up with TRBD2. Losses at the gene ends were 5 bases for V and 9 bases for J; bases not matched to a gene: 8. The V gene's germline CDR1 is SEHNR and CDR2 FQNEAQ (reference sequence). CDR3 length: 16 residues. The CDR3 here is CASSPPGLAGGGEQFF. CDR3 nucleotide sequence: TGTGCCAGCAGCCCGCCGGGACTAGCGGGGGGCGGTGAGCAGTTCTTC.

The chain combines TRBV30 with TRBJ2-7, with 8 bases lining up with TRBD2. V was pared by 0 bases and J by 3 bases, with 7 bases of the junction left unmatched. From germline, CDR1 is GTSNPN and CDR2 SVGIG (reference sequence). The length of the CDR3 is 15 residues. CDR3: CAWSVGRSGGYEQYF. The CDR3, as DNA: TGTGCCTGGAGTGTGGGACGGAGCGGGGGCTACGAGCAGTACTTC.

The CDR3 is CASSLEAGRPFSGANVLTF. The CDR3 nucleotides are TGTGCCAGCAGCTTAGAAGCAGGGCGTCCCTTCTCTGGGGCCAACGTCCTGACTTTC. J is TRBJ2-6 and V is TRBV7-8; possibly TRBD1 for D (5 bases). Trimming took off 1 base at V and 0 bases at J, with 16 bases between the two ends. Germline V CDR1 and CDR2: SGHVS, FQNEAQ. The CDR3 extends over 19 amino acids. Looking up the rest from reference TRBV7-8 and TRBJ2-6 gives the full variable domain: GAGVSQSPRYKVAKRGQDVALRCDPISGHVSLFWYQQALGQGPEFLTYFQNEAQLDKSGLPSDRFFAERPEGSVSTLKIQRTQQEDSAVYLCASSLEAGRPFSGANVLTFGAGSRLTVL.

The chain recombines TRBV9 with TRBJ2-1; D not resolved. In germline, CDR1 is SGDLS, CDR2 YYNGEE. CDR3 length: 11 amino acids. V lost 0 bases, J lost 9 bases, and 4 bases lay in between. In DNA, the CDR3 is TGTGCCAGCAGCGTAGGGGCTGAGCAGTTCTTC. It codes for CASSVGAEQFF.

The V and J genes are TRBV25-1 and TRBJ1-2; D might be TRBD1 (6 bases). V lost 2 bases and J 0 bases, leaving 10 bases between the germline ends. The CDR3 covers 15 residues. CDR1 is MGHDK, CDR2 SYGVNS, per germline. The CDR3 spells CASSEGTPSNYGYTF. For the CDR3, the DNA is TGTGCCAGCAGTGAAGGGACACCTTCTAACTATGGCTACACCTTC.

The chain carries TRBV11-2 and TRBJ2-1, with D possibly being TRBD2 (6 bases). Germline V CDR1 and CDR2: SGHAT, FQNNGV. The CDR3 loop spans 13 amino acids. V lost 5 bases to trimming and J lost 4 bases, with 9 bases between them. The CDR3 region is CASSRELYNEQFF. CDR3 DNA: TGTGCCAGCAGCCGGGAGCTTTACAATGAGCAGTTCTTC.

This clone was observed once. The V call is TRBV29-1, the J call TRBJ1-1, with 9 positions matching TRBD1. The CDR3 loop spans 14 amino acids. The trim removed 4 bases at V and 6 bases at J, leaving 9 bases unmatched. CDR1 and CDR2 (germline): SQVTM, ANQGSEA. CDR3: CSVGSGQGNPEAFF. CDR3 nucleotide sequence: TGCAGCGTTGGATCGGGACAGGGAAACCCTGAAGCTTTCTTT.

V is TRBV2 and J is TRBJ2-1, with 8 bases aligning to TRBD1. CDR1 and CDR2 from the germline V gene are SNHLY and FYNNEI. V trimming: 7 bases; J trimming: 4 bases; junction bases outside the gene matches: 9. CDR3 length equals 15 residues. CDR3 DNA sequence: TGTGCCAGCAAGGCCGGGACAGGCCGTTACAATGAGCAGTTCTTC. This codes for CASKAGTGRYNEQFF. Supplemented by reference TRBV2 and TRBJ2-1, the full variable domain reads EPEVTQTPSHQVTQMGQEVILRCVPISNHLYFYWYRQILGQKVEFLVSFYNNEISEKSEIFDDQFSVERPDGSNFTLKIRSTKLEDSAMYFCASKAGTGRYNEQFFGPGTRLTVL.

V and J are TRBV5-1 and TRBJ2-1; TRBD2 matches 10 bases. Germline CDR1 reads SGHRS; CDR2 reads YFSETQ. The CDR3 is 15 residues long. V lost 1 base, J lost 6 bases, and 4 bases stayed unmatched. CDR3 DNA: TGCGCCAGCAGCTTGAGAGCGGGAGGGCTCAATGAGCAGTTCTTC. Translated, it gives CASSLRAGGLNEQFF.